A single sample is the source of the 19 T cell receptor beta chains below, sequenced in a study of blood T cell repertoires in COVID-19 (dated by TCRdb to the early 2020s). The receptor library was made with the immunoSEQ multiplex PCR assay. The immuneACCESS repertoire file appears here via TCRdb, limited to in-frame rearrangements. These files lack a portion of the clones; in checked studies, under half of the deficit traces to unresolved V genes, and the cause of the others is not known. The sample contains about 29,000 clones, over 70% of them found a single time. Over 40% of the sample comes from the top ten. Sequences were obtained from peripheral blood. The source is a woman aged 70-85 years with acute or convalescent COVID-19.

J is TRBJ2-7 and V is TRBV28; D might be TRBD2 (6 bases). Trimming took off 4 bases at V and 7 bases at J, with 17 bases between the two ends. The CDR3 has 14 residues. In germline, CDR1 is MDHEN, CDR2 SYDVKM. CDR3 nucleotide sequence: TGTGCCAGCAGTTCGCGGGACGCAGTTATGGAGCAGTACTTC. It translates to CASSSRDAVMEQYF.

This chain connects TRBV7-2 to TRBJ2-2; possible D gene TRBD2, 6 bases. From germline, CDR1 is SGHTA and CDR2 FQGNSA. The V end lost 5 bases, the J end lost 9 bases, and 16 bases lay between the germline ends. The CDR3 sequence is 14 residues long. The CDR3 region is CASSPTSSPRELFF. The CDR3 DNA reads as TGTGCCAGCAGCCCTACTAGCTCTCCCCGGGAGCTGTTTTTT.

This chain links TRBV4-1 with TRBJ1-5; D remains ambiguous. Germline CDR1 is MGHRA and CDR2 is YSYEKL. CDR3 size: 14 residues. Between the trimmed V and J ends, which lost 0 bases and 4 bases, there was a span of 7 bases. The chain's CDR3 is CASSQDPVNQPQHF. The CDR3, as DNA: TGCGCCAGCAGCCAAGATCCAGTGAATCAGCCCCAGCATTTT.

This chain joins TRBV5-4 and TRBJ2-4, with a weak D call TRBD1 (6 bases). CDR1 and CDR2 (germline): SGHNT, YYREEE (reference sequence). V was pared by 1 base and J by 7 bases, with 12 bases between. The CDR3 runs 14 residues. The DNA for the CDR3 is TGTGCCAGCAGCTTGAGAGGGGGTAGTAACATTCAGTACTTC. It yields the protein CASSLRGGSNIQYF.

This chain joins TRBV7-8 and TRBJ2-6; unclear D gene. There are 13 residues in the CDR3. Trimming removed 6 bases at V and 0 bases at J, with 3 bases between. Germline lookup yields CDR1 SGHVS and CDR2 FQNEAQ. The CDR3, as DNA: TGTGCCAGCAGACTCTCTGGGGCCAACGTCCTGACTTTC. Translation: CASRLSGANVLTF.

The chain combines TRBV7-2 with TRBJ2-1; D might be TRBD1 (5 bases). The germline V and J ends were trimmed by 1 base and 3 bases, with 22 bases remaining between them. There are 19 residues in the CDR3. CDR1 is SGHTA and CDR2 is FQGNSA in the germline V gene. This CDR3 is CASSLGGRYKTGDYNEQFF. The CDR3 nucleotides are TGTGCCAGCAGCTTAGGGGGCAGATACAAGACTGGGGACTACAATGAGCAGTTCTTC.

This clone showed up just a few times. V and J are TRBV27 and TRBJ2-7, with 7 nucleotides matching TRBD2. There are 13 residues in the CDR3. Germline trimming cut 7 bases from V and 3 bases from J; bases unmatched to any gene: 6. Germline V gives CDR1 MNHEY, CDR2 SMNVEV (reference sequence). CDR3 coding DNA: TGTGCCAGCAATTCACTAGCGAGCTACGAGCAGTACTTC. Protein: CASNSLASYEQYF.

The chain employs TRBV27 and TRBJ2-7; the D gene is possibly TRBD2 (5 bases). Germline V gene sequence: CDR1 MNHEY, CDR2 SMNVEV (reference sequence). Trimming removed 3 bases from V and 0 bases from J, with 15 bases in between. The CDR3 is 16 residues long. CDR3 sequence: CASSFFGRGASYEQYF. In DNA form, the CDR3 reads TGTGCCAGCAGTTTTTTCGGTCGGGGAGCCTCCTACGAGCAGTACTTC.

This chain uses TRBV6-5 with TRBJ2-1, with TRBD2 matching over 12 bases. CDR3 length: 14 amino acids. After removal of 5 bases from V and 4 bases from J, the junction contained 0 bases not matched to a gene. From germline, CDR1 is MNHEY and CDR2 SVGAGI. The CDR3 is CASSTSGRYNEQFF. CDR3 nucleotide sequence: TGTGCCAGCAGTACTAGCGGGAGGTACAATGAGCAGTTCTTC.

The J gene is TRBJ2-1, the V gene TRBV7-9; TRBD2 aligns across 13 bases. In germline, CDR1 is SEHNR, CDR2 FQNEAQ (reference sequence). V lost 6 bases and J lost 9; bases outside the gene matches: 11. The CDR3 loop spans 16 amino acids. The CDR3 DNA follows: TGTGCCAGCAGACAAGGACTAGCGGGAGATGGCGGTGAGCAGTTCTTC. It is translated as CASRQGLAGDGGEQFF.

Only a few counts were recorded for this clone. This chain connects TRBV7-2 to TRBJ1-5, with 7 bases fitting TRBD1. J was trimmed by 0 bases and V by 1 base; bases with no gene match: 9. Germline values: CDR1 SGHTA, CDR2 FQGNSA. The CDR3 length is 18 residues. The CDR3: CASSLGVGTALSNQPQHF. The CDR3 bases are TGTGCCAGCAGCTTAGGGGTGGGGACAGCTCTTAGCAATCAGCCCCAGCATTTT.

The chain joins TRBV5-1 to TRBJ2-1, with D perhaps TRBD2 (5 bases). The CDR3 extends over 17 amino acids. With 3 bases removed from V and 0 bases from J, the gap between germline ends came to 16 bases. Germline values: CDR1 SGHRS, CDR2 YFSETQ. The CDR3 reads CASSSHRTRSSYNEQFF. CDR3 coding DNA: TGCGCCAGCAGCTCCCACCGGACTCGTAGCTCCTACAATGAGCAGTTCTTC.

The gene calls are TRBV29-1 and TRBJ2-7; 10 bases align to TRBD1. The trim removed 5 bases at V and 2 bases at J, leaving 6 bases unmatched. CDR1 and CDR2 (germline): SQVTM, ANQGSEA. The CDR3 consists of 14 residues. CDR3 sequence (DNA): TGCAGCGTTCGGACAGGGGGGAGGACCTACGAGCAGTACTTC. Its protein product is CSVRTGGRTYEQYF.

The rearrangement joins TRBV9 to TRBJ2-5; TRBD1 matches at 9 bases. Unmatched junction bases numbered 5, after V lost 0 bases and J lost 5 bases. This CDR3 has 15 residues. Germline V lookup: CDR1 SGDLS, CDR2 YYNGEE. The CDR3 DNA reads TGTGCCAGCAGCGTAGAGGGACAGGGTGGCGAGACCCAGTACTTC. Translation: CASSVEGQGGETQYF.

The chain uses TRBV5-1 and TRBJ1-2; 7 nucleotides line up with TRBD1. The CDR3 has 14 residues. The ends lost 4 bases at V and 1 base at J; junction bases unmatched: 4. Germline V gives CDR1 SGHRS, CDR2 YFSETQ. CDR3: CASSVGQFNYGYTF. The CDR3 DNA follows: TGCGCCAGCAGCGTGGGACAGTTTAACTATGGCTACACCTTC.

Notes on this clone: This CDR3 is also generated by other DNA sequences in the sample. J is TRBJ1-6 and V is TRBV6-2 or TRBV6-3, with D maybe TRBD1 (6 bases). Deletions cut 2 bases from V and 7 bases from J, with 12 bases between. Germline-derived CDR1 and CDR2 are MNHEY and SVGEGT. The CDR3 is made up of 15 amino acids. CDR3 in amino acids: CASSYLDRENSPLHF. The CDR3 DNA is TGTGCCAGCAGTTACCTGGACAGAGAGAATTCACCCCTCCACTTT.

This chain joins TRBV9 and TRBJ1-3; a possible D gene is TRBD1 (6 bases). The CDR3 is 16 amino acids. Germline V gives CDR1 SGDLS, CDR2 YYNGEE. V was shortened by 2 bases and J by 6 bases, with 18 bases between the two germline ends. DNA for the CDR3: TGTGCCAGCAGCGTCAGCCCGGCAGGGGCCGAAAACACCATATATTTT. This sequence encodes CASSVSPAGAENTIYF.

This rearrangement joins TRBV9 to TRBJ2-4; weak D call: TRBD1 (5 bases). The CDR3 consists of 14 residues. CDR1 is SGDLS and CDR2 is YYNGEE in the germline V gene. V shed 4 bases and J shed 6 bases, with 14 bases lying between them. CDR3 amino acids: CASSPPGALNIQYF. DNA of the CDR3: TGTGCCAGCAGCCCCCCTGGGGCCCTAAACATTCAGTACTTC.

CDR3 coding DNA: TGCAGCGTTGAAGAACCTGGCAGGACCTACGAGCAGTACTTC. This translates into CSVEEPGRTYEQYF. The genes are TRBV29-1 and TRBJ2-7; D unresolved. Trimming left V 0 bases short and J 2 bases short, with 11 bases between. The germline gives CDR1 SQVTM, CDR2 ANQGSEA. CDR3 size: 14 residues.